This T cell receptor (beta chain) was identified during a study of cytomegalovirus exposure and HLA in healthy donors. Points on this clone: Its antigen is unidentified.

PCR involved 60 Vbeta and 13 Jbeta primers. Clones were sequenced by immunoSEQ multiplex PCR, and TCRdb holds only the in-frame ones, with some missing. The sample has 95,000 to 110,000 clones, about four fifths seen once. V was clipped by 9 bases and J by 6 bases; unmatched bases: 12. Per germline, CDR1 MNHEY and CDR2 SVGAGI. This CDR3 has 14 amino acids. General observations from the study: When analyzed later, a missense DCLRE1C variant was found to be linked to TCR beta V- and J-gene trimming. From TCR beta sequences, most subjects' HLA-A and HLA-B alleles were reportedly predicted accurately. Presence/absence analyses assumed roughly uniform sequencing depth across donors. Within a later analysis, the majority of CMV-associated TCR beta chains appeared HLA-restricted.

The source is a man aged 30 to 39 in good health and CMV-seropositive. The sample taken for sequencing was PBMCs. The gene calls are TRBV6-5 and TRBJ1-2; 8 bases map to TRBD1. The CDR3 here is CASLEPGGWNGYTF. For the CDR3, the DNA is TGTGCCAGTCTCGAGCCAGGGGGCTGGAATGGCTACACCTTC.